This TCR beta chain stems from a study of cytomegalovirus exposure and HLA in healthy donors. Broader study findings: Donors belonging to an Asian-associated ancestry cluster reportedly showed fewer N-insertions in productive TCRs than the roughly 700-donor mean, according to what a later analysis found.

Concerning this clone: The antigen is unknown.

The PCR used 60 Vbeta and 13 Jbeta primers. The protocol was immunoSEQ multiplex PCR, while the TCRdb copy is restricted to in-frame clones and leaves out a portion. The sample includes about 82,000 clones, approximately 64% of them seen just once. CDR3 length: 16 amino acids. Germline assignment: CDR1 SGHDT and CDR2 YYEEEE. Deletions cut 4 bases from V and 3 bases from J, with 17 bases between. V is TRBV5-6 and J is TRBJ2-1; D unclear. The sample consisted of PBMCs. The sequence was collected from a woman aged 50 to 60 in good health and CMV-seropositive. CDR3 DNA sequence: TGTGCCAGCAGCCCGGGTCTAGTCACGGTCTACAATGAGCAGTTCTTC. Encoded protein: CASSPGLVTVYNEQFF.